This T cell receptor (beta chain) comes out of a study of T cells in Graves' hyperthyroidism and ophthalmopathy. Overall study results and limits: Stable hyperthyroidism was told apart from ophthalmopathy by a model built on 13 V-J features.

Amplification of TCR beta CDR3 regions used RNA as the template. First-round RT-PCR of the TCR CDR3 relied on the HTBI primer set. TCRdb used MiXCR to reprocess the multiplex PCR reads, holding one entry per CDR3 protein. Of about 590,000 distinct CDR3 sequences in the sample, 15% to 17% are singletons; the top ten hold around 7.5%. A lack of ophthalmopathy progression within 18 months defined stable Graves' hyperthyroidism. Criteria for exclusion of patients were uncontrolled infection, other autoimmune disease, pregnancy or lactation. This clonotype showed up many times. Its antigen is not identified. Germline CDR1 is MNHNS and CDR2 is SASEGT. J gave up 1 base and V 7 bases, and 8 bases lay outside the gene matches. This CDR3 region has 15 residues.

The sample comprised blood. J is TRBJ2-7 and V is TRBV6-1; 9 bases are shared with TRBD1. This receptor was taken from a woman in her thirties with Graves' hyperthyroidism. CDR3: CASTFGTGFSYEQYF. CDR3 bases: TGTGCCAGCACCTTCGGGACAGGGTTTTCCTACGAGCAGTACTTC.